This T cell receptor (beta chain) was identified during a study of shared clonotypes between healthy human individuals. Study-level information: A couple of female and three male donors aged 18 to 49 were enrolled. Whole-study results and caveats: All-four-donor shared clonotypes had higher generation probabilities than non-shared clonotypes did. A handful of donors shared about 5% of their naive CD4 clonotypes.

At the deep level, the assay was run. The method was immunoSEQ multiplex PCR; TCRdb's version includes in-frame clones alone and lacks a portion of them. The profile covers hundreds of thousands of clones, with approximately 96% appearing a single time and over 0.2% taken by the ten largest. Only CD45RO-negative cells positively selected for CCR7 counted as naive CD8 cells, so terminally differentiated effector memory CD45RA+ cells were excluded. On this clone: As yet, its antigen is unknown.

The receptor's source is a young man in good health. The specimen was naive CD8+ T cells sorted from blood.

CDR3 residues: CSVEGAAEETQYF. The DNA of the CDR3 is TGCAGCGTTGAAGGCGCGGCAGAAGAGACCCAGTACTTC. The chain carries TRBV29-1 and TRBJ2-5; D gene unclear. CDR1 and CDR2 from the germline V gene are SQVTM and ANQGSEA. CDR3 length equals 13 residues. The V end lost 1 base, the J end lost 3 bases, and 9 bases lay between the germline ends.